This T cell receptor (beta chain) derives from a study of cytomegalovirus exposure and HLA in healthy donors. Study in general: Roughly 80 million unique TCRs from HLA-typed donors made up an early data release.

This clone has a handful of counts. What it binds is not known. Study-wide results and caveats: HLA alleles showed associations with approximately 15,000 TCR beta sequences in a later analysis, at a 0.05 false discovery rate. In a later analysis, productive TCRs from donors in an Asian-associated ancestry cluster reportedly carried fewer N-insertions than the cohort mean.

CDR1 is SEHNR and CDR2 is FQNEAQ in the germline V gene (reference sequence). V was clipped by 3 bases and J by 4 bases, with 15 bases between them. There are 15 residues in the CDR3. Primers: 60 Vbeta forward and 13 Jbeta reverse. TCRdb's copy holds only in-frame clones and misses some; the assay was immunoSEQ multiplex PCR. The repertoire holds 110,000 to 150,000 clones, more than 9.5% seen once, with approximately 1.9% in the top ten. The chain is built from TRBV7-9 and TRBJ1-1, with TRBD1 as a possible D gene (6 bases). The sample taken for sequencing was PBMCs. The receptor's source is a man aged 50 or older in good health and CMV-seronegative. The CDR3 nucleotides read TGTGCCAGCAGCTTCCCACAGGGTAGACGCACTGAAGCTTTCTTT. Translation: CASSFPQGRRTEAFF.